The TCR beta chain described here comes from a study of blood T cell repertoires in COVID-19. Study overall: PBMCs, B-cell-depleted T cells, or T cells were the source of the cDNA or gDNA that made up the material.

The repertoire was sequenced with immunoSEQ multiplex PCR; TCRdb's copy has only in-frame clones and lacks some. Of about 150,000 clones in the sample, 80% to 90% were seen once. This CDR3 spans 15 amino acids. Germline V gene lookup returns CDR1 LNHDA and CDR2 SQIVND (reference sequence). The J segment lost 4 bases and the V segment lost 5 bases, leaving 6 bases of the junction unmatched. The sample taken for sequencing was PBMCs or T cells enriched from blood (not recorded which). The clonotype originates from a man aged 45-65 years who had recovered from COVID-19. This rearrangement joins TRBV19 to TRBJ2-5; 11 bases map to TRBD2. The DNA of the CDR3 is TGTGCCAGTAGTGTACTAGCGGGGGCCGGAGAGACCCAGTACTTC. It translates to CASSVLAGAGETQYF.